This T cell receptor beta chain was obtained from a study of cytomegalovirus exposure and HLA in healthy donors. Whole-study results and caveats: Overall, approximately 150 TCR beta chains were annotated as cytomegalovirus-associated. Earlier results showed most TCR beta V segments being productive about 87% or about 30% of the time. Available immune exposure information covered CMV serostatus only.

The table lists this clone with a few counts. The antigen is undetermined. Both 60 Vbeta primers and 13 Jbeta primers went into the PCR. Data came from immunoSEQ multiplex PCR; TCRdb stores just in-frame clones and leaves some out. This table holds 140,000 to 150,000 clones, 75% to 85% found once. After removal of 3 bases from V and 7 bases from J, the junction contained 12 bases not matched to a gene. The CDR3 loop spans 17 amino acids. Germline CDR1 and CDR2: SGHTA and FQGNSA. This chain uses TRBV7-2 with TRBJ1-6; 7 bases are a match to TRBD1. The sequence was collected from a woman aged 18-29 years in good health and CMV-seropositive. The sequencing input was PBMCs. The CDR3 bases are TGTGCCAGCAGCTTGGTACCAGGGGGGCTAGCCAATTCACCCCTCCACTTT. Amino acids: CASSLVPGGLANSPLHF.